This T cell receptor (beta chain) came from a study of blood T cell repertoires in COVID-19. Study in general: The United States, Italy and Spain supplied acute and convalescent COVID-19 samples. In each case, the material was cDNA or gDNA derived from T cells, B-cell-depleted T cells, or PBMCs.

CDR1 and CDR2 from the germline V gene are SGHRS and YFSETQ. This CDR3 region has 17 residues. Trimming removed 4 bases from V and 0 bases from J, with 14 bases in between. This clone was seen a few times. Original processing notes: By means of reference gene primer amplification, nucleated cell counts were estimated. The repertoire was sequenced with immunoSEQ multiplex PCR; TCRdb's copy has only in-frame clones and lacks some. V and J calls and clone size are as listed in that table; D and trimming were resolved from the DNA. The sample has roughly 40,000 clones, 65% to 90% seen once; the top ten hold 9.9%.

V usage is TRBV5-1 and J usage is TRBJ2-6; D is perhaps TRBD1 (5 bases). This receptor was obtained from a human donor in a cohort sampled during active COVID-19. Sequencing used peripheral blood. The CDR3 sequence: CASSPGQPSSGANVLTF. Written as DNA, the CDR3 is TGCGCCAGCAGCCCCGGACAACCCAGCTCTGGGGCCAACGTCCTGACTTTC.